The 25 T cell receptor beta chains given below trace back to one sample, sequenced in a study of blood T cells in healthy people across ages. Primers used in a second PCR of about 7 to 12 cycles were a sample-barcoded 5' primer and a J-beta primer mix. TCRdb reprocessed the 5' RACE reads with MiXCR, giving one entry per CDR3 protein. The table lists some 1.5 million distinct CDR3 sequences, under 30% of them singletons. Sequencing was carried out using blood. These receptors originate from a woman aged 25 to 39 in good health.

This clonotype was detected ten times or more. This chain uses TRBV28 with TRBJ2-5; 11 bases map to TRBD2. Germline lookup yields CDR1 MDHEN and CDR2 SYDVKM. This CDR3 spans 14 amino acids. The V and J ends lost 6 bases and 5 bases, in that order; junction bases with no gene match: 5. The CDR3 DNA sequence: TGTGCCAGCAGAGGGACTAGCGGAATGGAGACCCAGTACTTC. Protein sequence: CASRGTSGMETQYF.

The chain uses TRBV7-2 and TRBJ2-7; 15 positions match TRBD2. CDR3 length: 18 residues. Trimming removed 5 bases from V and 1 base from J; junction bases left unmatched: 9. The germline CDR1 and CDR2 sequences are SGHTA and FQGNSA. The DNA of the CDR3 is TGTGCCAGCAGCGCCTCAGGACTAGCGGGAGGGGGGTCCTACGAGCAGTACTTC. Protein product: CASSASGLAGGGSYEQYF.

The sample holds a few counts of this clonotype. The CDR3 DNA is TGTGCCAGCAGTGAAGATTCGGGACAGAACACTGAAGCTTTCTTT. As protein: CASSEDSGQNTEAFF. The gene calls are TRBV2 and TRBJ1-1, with D possibly being TRBD1 (6 bases). Germline CDR1 is SNHLY and CDR2 is FYNNEI. There are 15 residues in the CDR3. The germline V and J ends were trimmed by 1 base and 1 base, with 10 bases remaining between them.

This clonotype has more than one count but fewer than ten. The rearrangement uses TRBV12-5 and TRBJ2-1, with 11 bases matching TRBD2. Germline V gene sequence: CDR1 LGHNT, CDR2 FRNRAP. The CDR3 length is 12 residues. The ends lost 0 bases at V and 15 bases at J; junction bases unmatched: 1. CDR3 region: CASGLVTSGAFF. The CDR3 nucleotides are TGTGCTAGTGGTTTGGTGACTAGCGGGGCGTTCTTC.

CDR3 loop: CASRGLVGVETQYF. CDR3 coding DNA: TGTGCCAGCAGGGGACTAGTGGGAGTAGAGACCCAGTACTTC. The V and J genes are TRBV6-5 and TRBJ2-7; 8 nucleotides agree with TRBD2. Judging by the DNA end, TRBJ2-5 fits better; the J call may be wrong. CDR1 MNHEY and CDR2 SVGAGI come from the germline V gene. The CDR3 is 14 amino acids.

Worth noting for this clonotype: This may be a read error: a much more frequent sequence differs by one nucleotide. The CDR3 protein is CASKERPLSYKQYF. The DNA of the CDR3 is TGTGCCAGCAAGGAGCGGCCCTTGTCCTACAAGCAGTACTTC. The rearrangement links TRBV28 to TRBJ2-7; D may be TRBD2 (5 bases). This CDR3 spans 14 amino acids. Germline-derived CDR1 and CDR2 are MDHEN and SYDVKM. The full variable domain, rest sourced from reference TRBV28 and TRBJ2-7, is DVKVTQSSRYLVKRTGEKVFLECVQDMDHENMFWYRQDPGLGLRLIYFSYDVKMKEKGDIPEGYSVSREKKERFSLILESASTNQTSMYLCASKERPLSYKQYFGPGTRLTVT.

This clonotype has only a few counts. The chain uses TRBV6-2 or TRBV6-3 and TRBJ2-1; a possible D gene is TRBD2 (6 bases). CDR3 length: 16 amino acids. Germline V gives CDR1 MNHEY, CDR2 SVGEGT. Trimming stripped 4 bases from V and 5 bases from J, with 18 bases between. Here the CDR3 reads CASSFLTRIRNNEQFF. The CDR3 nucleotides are TGTGCCAGCAGTTTCTTGACTAGGATAAGGAACAATGAGCAGTTCTTC.

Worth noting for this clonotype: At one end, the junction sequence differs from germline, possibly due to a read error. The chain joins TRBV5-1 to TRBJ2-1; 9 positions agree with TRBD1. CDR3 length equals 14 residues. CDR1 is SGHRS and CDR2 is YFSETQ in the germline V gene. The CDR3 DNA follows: TGCACCAGCAGCTTACCGGACAGGGGAAATGAGCAGTTCTTC. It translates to CTSSLPDRGNEQFF.

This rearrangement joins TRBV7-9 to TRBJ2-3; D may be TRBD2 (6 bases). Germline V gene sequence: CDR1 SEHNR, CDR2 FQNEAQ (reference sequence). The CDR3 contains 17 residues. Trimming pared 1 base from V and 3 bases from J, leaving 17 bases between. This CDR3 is CASSLGASERGTDTQYF. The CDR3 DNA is TGTGCCAGCAGCTTAGGGGCTAGCGAACGGGGTACAGATACGCAGTATTTT.

CDR3 protein: CASRETATNEKLFF. Here the CDR3 DNA reads TGTGCCAGCAGGGAGACAGCAACTAATGAAAAACTGTTTTTT. V gene TRBV12-3 or TRBV12-4 combines with J gene TRBJ1-4; possibly TRBD1 for D (5 bases). The CDR3 is 14 amino acids. V shed 6 bases and J shed 0 bases, with 8 bases lying between them.

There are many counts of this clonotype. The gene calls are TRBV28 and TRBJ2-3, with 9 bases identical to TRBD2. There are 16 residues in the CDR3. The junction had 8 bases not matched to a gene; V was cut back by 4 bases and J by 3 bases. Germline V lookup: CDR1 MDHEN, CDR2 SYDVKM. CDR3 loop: CASSWGSGGVTDTQYF. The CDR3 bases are TGTGCCAGCAGTTGGGGTAGCGGGGGAGTTACAGATACGCAGTATTTT.

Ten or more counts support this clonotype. CDR3 coding DNA: TGTGCCAGCAGTCCCGGGGGAGTCCAGTACTTC. This translates into CASSPGGVQYF. V and J are TRBV28 and TRBJ2-4, with D perhaps matching TRBD2 (6 bases). This CDR3 is 11 amino acids long. Trimming took 5 bases from V and 13 from J, leaving 12 bases between them. Germline CDR1 and CDR2: MDHEN and SYDVKM.

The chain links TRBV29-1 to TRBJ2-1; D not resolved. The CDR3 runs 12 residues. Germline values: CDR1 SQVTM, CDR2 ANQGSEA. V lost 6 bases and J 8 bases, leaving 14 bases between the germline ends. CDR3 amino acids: CSVFPFNDEQFF. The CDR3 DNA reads TGCAGCGTCTTCCCTTTCAACGATGAGCAGTTCTTC.

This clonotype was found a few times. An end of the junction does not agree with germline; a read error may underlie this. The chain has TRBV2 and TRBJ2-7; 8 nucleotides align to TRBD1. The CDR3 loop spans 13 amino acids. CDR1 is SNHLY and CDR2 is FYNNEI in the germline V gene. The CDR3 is CASGEGQVPEQYF. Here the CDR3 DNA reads TGTGCCAGCGGTGAGGGACAGGTCCCCGAGCAGTACTTC.

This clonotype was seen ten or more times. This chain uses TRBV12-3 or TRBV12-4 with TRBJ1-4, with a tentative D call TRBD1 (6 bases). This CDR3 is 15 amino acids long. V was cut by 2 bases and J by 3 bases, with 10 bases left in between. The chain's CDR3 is CASSLPEGANEKLFF. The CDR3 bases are TGTGCCAGCAGTTTACCAGAGGGGGCTAATGAAAAACTGTTTTTT.

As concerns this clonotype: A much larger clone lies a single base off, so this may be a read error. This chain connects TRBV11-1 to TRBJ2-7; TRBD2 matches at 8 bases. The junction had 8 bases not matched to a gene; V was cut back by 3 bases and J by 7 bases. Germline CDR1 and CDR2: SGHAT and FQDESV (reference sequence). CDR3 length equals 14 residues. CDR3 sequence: CASSLGLEYNEQYF. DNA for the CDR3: TGTGCCAGCAGCTTGGGACTAGAATACAATGAGCAGTACTTC.

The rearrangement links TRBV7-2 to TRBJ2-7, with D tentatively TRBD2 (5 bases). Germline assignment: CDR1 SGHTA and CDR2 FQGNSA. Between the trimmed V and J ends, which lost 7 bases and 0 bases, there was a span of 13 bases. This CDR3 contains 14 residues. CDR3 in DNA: TGTGCCAGCACCAAGAGTGGGAGCTCCTACGAGCAGTACTTC. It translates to CASTKSGSSYEQYF. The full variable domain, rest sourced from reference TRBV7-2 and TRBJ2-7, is GAGVSQSPSNKVTEKGKDVELRCDPISGHTALYWYRQSLGQGLEFLIYFQGNSAPDKSGLPSDRFSAERTGGSVSTLTIQRTQQEDSAVYLCASTKSGSSYEQYFGPGTRLTVT.

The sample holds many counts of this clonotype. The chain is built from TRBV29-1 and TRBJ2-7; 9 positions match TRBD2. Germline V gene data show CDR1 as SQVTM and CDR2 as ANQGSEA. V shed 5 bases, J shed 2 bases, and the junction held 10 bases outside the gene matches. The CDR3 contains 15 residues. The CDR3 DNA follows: TGCAGCGTTCTCCTAGCGGGACGAAAGGCCTACGAGCAGTACTTC. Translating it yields CSVLLAGRKAYEQYF.

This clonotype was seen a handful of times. The CDR3 nucleotides are TGTGCCAGCAGTGGGGTAGGACGGCAGCCTCAGCCCCAGCATTTT. Encoded protein: CASSGVGRQPQPQHF. The J gene is TRBJ1-5, the V gene TRBV6-2 or TRBV6-3; D unclear. This CDR3 has 15 residues. The V gene's germline CDR1 is MNHEY and CDR2 SVGEGT. Trimming removed 5 bases from V and 6 bases from J, with 17 bases in between.

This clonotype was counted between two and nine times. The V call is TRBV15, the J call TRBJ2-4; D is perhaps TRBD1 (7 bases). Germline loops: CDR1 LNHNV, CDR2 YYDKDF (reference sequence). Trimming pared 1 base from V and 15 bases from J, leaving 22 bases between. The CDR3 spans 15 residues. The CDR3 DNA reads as TGTGCCACCAGCAGAGGAGCCTCAGGGGGGCGGTCTCCGTACTTC. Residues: CATSRGASGGRSPYF.

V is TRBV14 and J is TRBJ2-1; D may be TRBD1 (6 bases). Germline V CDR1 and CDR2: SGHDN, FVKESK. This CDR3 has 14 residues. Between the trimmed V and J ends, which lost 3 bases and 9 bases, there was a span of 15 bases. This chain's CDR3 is CASSQHPTGIEQFF. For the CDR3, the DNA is TGTGCCAGCAGCCAGCATCCGACAGGTATTGAGCAGTTCTTC.

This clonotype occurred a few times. The CDR3 DNA reads as TGCGCCAGCAGCTTGGCAGGGGGCCAAGGCACCTATTCACCCCTCCACTTT. It translates to CASSLAGGQGTYSPLHF. The chain recombines TRBV5-1 with TRBJ1-6; 8 nucleotides line up with TRBD1. CDR1 and CDR2 (germline): SGHRS, YFSETQ. This CDR3 is 17 amino acids long. V gave up 0 bases and J gave up 8 bases; unmatched junction bases: 10.

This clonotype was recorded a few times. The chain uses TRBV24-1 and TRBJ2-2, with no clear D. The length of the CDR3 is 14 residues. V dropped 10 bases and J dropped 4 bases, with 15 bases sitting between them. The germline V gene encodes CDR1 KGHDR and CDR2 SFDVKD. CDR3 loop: CATSPAGPTGELFF. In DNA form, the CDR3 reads TGTGCCACTTCACCAGCAGGACCCACCGGGGAGCTGTTTTTT.

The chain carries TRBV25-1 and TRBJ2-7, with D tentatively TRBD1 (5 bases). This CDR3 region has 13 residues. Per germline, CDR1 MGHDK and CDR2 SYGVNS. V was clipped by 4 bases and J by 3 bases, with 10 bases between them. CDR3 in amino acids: CASSAGWNYEQYF. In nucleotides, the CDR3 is TGTGCCAGCAGTGCAGGGTGGAACTACGAGCAGTACTTC.

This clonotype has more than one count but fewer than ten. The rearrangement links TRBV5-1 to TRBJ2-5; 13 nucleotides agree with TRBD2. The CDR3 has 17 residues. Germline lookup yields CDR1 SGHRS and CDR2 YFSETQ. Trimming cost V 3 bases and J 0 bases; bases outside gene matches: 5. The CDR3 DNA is TGCGCCAGCAGCTCTACCGGGACTAGCGGGAACCAAGAGACCCAGTACTTC. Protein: CASSSTGTSGNQETQYF. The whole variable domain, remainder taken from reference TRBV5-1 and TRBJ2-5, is KAGVTQTPRYLIKTRGQQVTLSCSPISGHRSVSWYQQTPGQGLQFLFEYFSETQRNKGNFPGRFSGRQFSNSRSEMNVSTLELGDSALYLCASSSTGTSGNQETQYFGPGTRLLVL.